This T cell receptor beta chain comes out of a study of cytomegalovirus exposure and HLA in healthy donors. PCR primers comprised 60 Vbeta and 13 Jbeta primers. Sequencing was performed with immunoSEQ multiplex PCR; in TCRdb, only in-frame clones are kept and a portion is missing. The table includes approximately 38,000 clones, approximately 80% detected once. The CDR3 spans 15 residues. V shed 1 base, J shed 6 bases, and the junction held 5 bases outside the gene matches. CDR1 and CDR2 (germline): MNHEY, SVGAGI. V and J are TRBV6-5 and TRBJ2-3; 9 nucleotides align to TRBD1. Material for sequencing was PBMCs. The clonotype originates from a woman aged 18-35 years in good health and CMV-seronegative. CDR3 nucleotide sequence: TGTGCCAGCAGTTACTTGGGACAGGGATCCGATACGCAGTATTTT. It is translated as CASSYLGQGSDTQYF.